The 6 T cell receptor beta chains given below trace back to one sample, sequenced in a study of somatic mutations in cytotoxic T cells in rheumatoid arthritis. Measured with immunoSEQ multiplex PCR; TCRdb has only the in-frame clones, and not every one. The repertoire holds around 16,000 clones, approximately 75% seen once, with 11% to 15% in the top ten. Material: CD8+ T cells sorted from blood. The receptor set was obtained from an adult with rheumatoid arthritis.

This clone has a handful of counts. The chain employs TRBV7-9 and TRBJ2-2; D possibly corresponds to TRBD2 (6 bases). V dropped 3 bases and J dropped 2 bases, with 13 bases sitting between them. This CDR3 spans 16 amino acids. The V gene's germline CDR1 is SEHNR and CDR2 FQNEAQ (reference sequence). CDR3 region: CASSLVGTFNTGELFF. The DNA for the CDR3 is TGTGCCAGCAGCTTGGTAGGGACTTTCAACACCGGGGAGCTGTTTTTT.

The V gene is TRBV5-1, the J gene TRBJ2-7, with D perhaps TRBD1 (5 bases). V was pared by 0 bases and J by 5 bases, with 12 bases between. The CDR3 has 14 amino acids. CDR1 is SGHRS and CDR2 is YFSETQ in the germline V gene. The CDR3 reads CASSLGQGLDEQYF. CDR3 in DNA: TGCGCCAGCAGCTTGGGGCAGGGTCTGGACGAGCAGTACTTC.

The genes are TRBV13 and TRBJ2-1; TRBD1 might be the D (6 bases). The germline gives CDR1 PRHDT, CDR2 FYEKMQ (reference sequence). Trimming stripped 5 bases from V and 3 bases from J, with 26 bases between. CDR3 length equals 19 residues. The CDR3 coding sequence is TGTGCCAGCAGCGGGCGAGGACAGCTACCTCGGGGTATCTACAATGAGCAGTTCTTC. This translates into CASSGRGQLPRGIYNEQFF.

The CDR3 sequence is CASNDGGEWDEQYF. The CDR3 bases are TGTGCCAGCAACGATGGGGGGGAGTGGGACGAGCAGTACTTC. The chain joins TRBV28 to TRBJ2-7, with TRBD2 matching over 7 bases. The CDR3 is 14 amino acids. V shed 7 bases, J shed 5 bases, and the junction held 11 bases outside the gene matches. CDR1 is MDHEN, CDR2 SYDVKM, per germline.

The chain uses TRBV5-1 and TRBJ2-7, with 7 nucleotides matching TRBD1. CDR1 and CDR2 from the germline V gene are SGHRS and YFSETQ. The length of the CDR3 is 15 residues. The J segment lost 4 bases and the V segment lost 3 bases, leaving 10 bases of the junction unmatched. The CDR3 DNA reads TGCGCCAGCAGCTACGAGGGGGCGATTGGGTACGAGCAGTACTTC. Amino acids: CASSYEGAIGYEQYF.

The rearrangement uses TRBV5-1 and TRBJ2-7; tentatively, D is TRBD1 (6 bases). Deletions cut 0 bases from V and 2 bases from J, with 15 bases between. Germline CDR1 SGHRS, CDR2 YFSETQ. This CDR3 has 16 amino acids. The CDR3 nucleotides read TGCGCCAGCAGCTTGGTTTTGACAGGCCCACCCTACGAGCAGTACTTC. Translation: CASSLVLTGPPYEQYF.